This entry lists 18 T cell receptor beta chains sequenced from one sample in a study of blood T cells in healthy people across ages. A second PCR, run for roughly 6 to 11 cycles, used a sample-barcoded 5' primer plus a J-beta primer mix. TCRdb reanalysed the 5' RACE reads using MiXCR and keeps one entry per CDR3 protein. The table lists roughly 1.4 million distinct CDR3 sequences, 45% to 70% of them singletons. The sample taken for sequencing was blood. The receptors come from a man aged 18 to 30 in good health.

The rearrangement uses TRBV3-1 and TRBJ1-1; D is uncertain. Trimming removed 4 bases at V and 6 bases at J, with 15 bases between. Germline CDR1 and CDR2: LGHDT and YNNKEL (reference sequence). CDR3 length: 14 residues. The CDR3 DNA reads TGTGCCAGCAGCCTCCAGGCGGCCGAACCTGAAGCTTTCTTT. Amino acid sequence: CASSLQAAEPEAFF.

This chain's CDR3 is CASSLPSGGRDGYTF. In DNA form, the CDR3 reads TGTGCCAGCAGTTTACCTTCAGGGGGCCGTGATGGCTACACCTTC. The rearrangement uses TRBV12-3 or TRBV12-4 and TRBJ1-2; 8 nucleotides agree with TRBD1. Trimming removed 2 bases from V and 6 bases from J; junction bases left unmatched: 8. The CDR3 length is 15 residues.

This chain links TRBV6-1 with TRBJ2-2, with D tentatively TRBD2 (6 bases). The length of the CDR3 is 10 residues. V was trimmed by 8 bases and J by 8 bases, leaving 6 bases between them. CDR1 and CDR2 from the germline V gene are MNHNS and SASEGT. CDR3 protein: CASREGELFF. CDR3 sequence (DNA): TGTGCCAGCCGGGAGGGGGAGCTGTTTTTT.

The rearrangement uses TRBV5-1 and TRBJ2-3; 11 bases fit TRBD2. Trimming removed 3 bases from V and 4 bases from J; junction bases left unmatched: 7. The CDR3 length is 16 residues. Germline V lookup: CDR1 SGHRS, CDR2 YFSETQ. CDR3: CASSSIAGGPPDTQYF. In DNA form, the CDR3 reads TGCGCCAGCAGCTCAATAGCGGGAGGGCCCCCAGATACGCAGTATTTT. Based on the CDR3 plus reference TRBV5-1 and TRBJ2-3, the full variable domain is KAGVTQTPRYLIKTRGQQVTLSCSPISGHRSVSWYQQTPGQGLQFLFEYFSETQRNKGNFPGRFSGRQFSNSRSEMNVSTLELGDSALYLCASSSIAGGPPDTQYFGPGTRLTVL.

The sample holds one count of this clonotype. The chain is built from TRBV5-1 and TRBJ2-5; 7 bases fit TRBD1. Trimming took 4 bases from V and 10 from J; bases not matched to a gene: 16. There are 15 residues in the CDR3. Germline-derived CDR1 and CDR2 are SGHRS and YFSETQ. This CDR3 is CASSPGTDRSLDQYF. CDR3 sequence (DNA): TGCGCCAGCAGCCCTGGGACGGACAGGTCCTTGGACCAGTACTTC.

The chain's CDR3 is CASSWGQGSSYNEQFF. The CDR3 DNA follows: TGTGCCAGCAGCTGGGGACAGGGATCGTCCTACAATGAGCAGTTCTTC. The V and J genes are TRBV5-6 and TRBJ2-1, with TRBD1 matching over 9 bases. This CDR3 has 16 amino acids. V lost 3 bases, J lost 1 base, and 5 bases stayed unmatched. Germline V gene lookup returns CDR1 SGHDT and CDR2 YYEEEE.

V and J are TRBV4-1 and TRBJ1-1; D unresolved. The CDR3 runs to 14 residues. V lost 4 bases and J 2 bases, leaving 11 bases between the germline ends. Germline loops: CDR1 MGHRA, CDR2 YSYEKL. CDR3 nucleotide sequence: TGCGCCAGCAGCCCATATACGGCAAACACTGAAGCTTTCTTT. Protein sequence: CASSPYTANTEAFF.

This clonotype was recorded at least ten times. The rearrangement joins TRBV20-1 to TRBJ2-1, with TRBD2 identical over 16 bases. Germline values: CDR1 DFQATT, CDR2 SNEGSKA (reference sequence). The V segment lost 5 bases and the J segment 9 bases; nucleotides outside the gene matches: 13. The CDR3 spans 17 residues. CDR3 loop: CSAPHPGLAGGPGEQFF. The CDR3 DNA reads as TGCAGTGCTCCCCATCCGGGACTAGCGGGAGGGCCAGGTGAGCAGTTCTTC.

This clonotype was recorded a few times. This chain uses TRBV3-1 with TRBJ2-7; no definite D call. CDR3 length: 16 amino acids. Germline CDR1 and CDR2: LGHDT and YNNKEL (reference sequence). With 0 bases removed from V and 3 bases from J, the gap between germline ends came to 15 bases. In DNA form, the CDR3 reads TGTGCCAGCAGCCAAGAGGGGTTGAAATCTGTCTACGAGCAGTACTTC. This encodes CASSQEGLKSVYEQYF.

The chain couples TRBV5-1 to TRBJ2-4; D gene unclear. The end of the DNA is better explained by TRBJ2-7, so the J call may be wrong. CDR1 SGHRS and CDR2 YFSETQ come from the germline V gene. The CDR3 extends over 14 amino acids. CDR3 sequence: CASSFFDGRYEQYF. The CDR3, as DNA: TGCGCCAGCAGCTTTTTTGACGGAAGGTACGAGCAGTACTTC.

The rearrangement links TRBV10-2 to TRBJ2-5; 8 nucleotides agree with TRBD1. Near its end, the DNA agrees better with TRBJ2-7, so the J call may be wrong. CDR3 length equals 12 residues. Germline-derived CDR1 and CDR2 are WSHSY and SAAADI. CDR3 sequence reads: CASMTGDHEQYF. Here the CDR3 DNA reads TGCGCCAGCATGACAGGGGACCACGAGCAGTACTTC.

This clonotype was seen once. This chain connects TRBV3-1 to TRBJ2-4; 8 positions match TRBD2. The assigned J gene may be wrong: the sequence end matches TRBJ2-7 better. Germline CDR1 LGHDT, CDR2 YNNKEL (reference sequence). The CDR3 is 15 amino acids. In DNA, the CDR3 is TGTGCCAGCAGTCTTAGACGGGAGGGAGGCTACGAGCAGTACTTC. Translating gives CASSLRREGGYEQYF.

The gene calls are TRBV5-1 and TRBJ1-2; D gene uncertain. This CDR3 has 13 amino acids. Trimming removed 4 bases at V and 10 bases at J, with 17 bases between. The germline V gene encodes CDR1 SGHRS and CDR2 YFSETQ. The CDR3 nucleotides read TGCGCCAGCAGCCCCGCGGGTTCGGATGACTACACCTTC. It is translated as CASSPAGSDDYTF. Supplemented by reference TRBV5-1 and TRBJ1-2, the full variable domain reads KAGVTQTPRYLIKTRGQQVTLSCSPISGHRSVSWYQQTPGQGLQFLFEYFSETQRNKGNFPGRFSGRQFSNSRSEMNVSTLELGDSALYLCASSPAGSDDYTFGSGTRLTVV.

This clonotype was observed a handful of times. The V call is TRBV20-1, the J call TRBJ1-2; tentative D call: TRBD1 (5 bases). The CDR3 sequence is 13 residues long. The V gene lost 2 bases and the J gene lost 6 bases, with 13 bases spanning the gap. Germline CDR1 DFQATT, CDR2 SNEGSKA (reference sequence). This CDR3 is CSARRSQGDGYTF. In DNA form, the CDR3 reads TGCAGTGCTAGAAGGAGCCAGGGCGATGGCTACACCTTC.

The chain combines TRBV10-3 with TRBJ2-3, with a weak D call TRBD2 (6 bases). The CDR3 has 14 residues. The germline V gene has CDR1 ENHRY and CDR2 SYGVKD. With 6 bases removed from V and 0 bases from J, the gap between germline ends came to 10 bases. In DNA, the CDR3 is TGTGCCATCAGCTCGGGGGTTAGCACAGATACGCAGTATTTT. It specifies CAISSGVSTDTQYF.

The chain carries TRBV13 and TRBJ2-7; D is perhaps TRBD1 (5 bases). Trimming removed 0 bases from V and 9 bases from J, with 9 bases in between. CDR1 and CDR2 (germline): PRHDT, FYEKMQ (reference sequence). The CDR3 totals 12 residues. The CDR3 loop is CASSLGQVGQYF. CDR3 bases: TGTGCCAGCAGCTTAGGACAGGTCGGGCAGTACTTC.

This clonotype occurred a few times. The rearrangement links TRBV12-3 or TRBV12-4 to TRBJ1-2; possibly TRBD1 for D (5 bases). The V end lost 7 bases, the J end lost 5 bases, and 17 bases lay between the germline ends. The CDR3 loop spans 14 amino acids. The CDR3 spells CASITRENLYGYTF. The CDR3 DNA reads as TGTGCCAGCATCACCAGGGAGAATCTATATGGCTACACCTTC.

V and J are TRBV6-2 or TRBV6-3 and TRBJ2-1; 12 positions agree with TRBD2. Per the germline V gene, CDR1 is MNHEY and CDR2 is SVGEGT. This CDR3 is 14 amino acids long. V shed 10 bases and J 6 bases; nucleotides not matched to a gene: 7. The CDR3 DNA reads TGTGCCACCATACTAGCGGGAGGCCGCAATGAGCAGTTCTTC. The encoded protein is CATILAGGRNEQFF.